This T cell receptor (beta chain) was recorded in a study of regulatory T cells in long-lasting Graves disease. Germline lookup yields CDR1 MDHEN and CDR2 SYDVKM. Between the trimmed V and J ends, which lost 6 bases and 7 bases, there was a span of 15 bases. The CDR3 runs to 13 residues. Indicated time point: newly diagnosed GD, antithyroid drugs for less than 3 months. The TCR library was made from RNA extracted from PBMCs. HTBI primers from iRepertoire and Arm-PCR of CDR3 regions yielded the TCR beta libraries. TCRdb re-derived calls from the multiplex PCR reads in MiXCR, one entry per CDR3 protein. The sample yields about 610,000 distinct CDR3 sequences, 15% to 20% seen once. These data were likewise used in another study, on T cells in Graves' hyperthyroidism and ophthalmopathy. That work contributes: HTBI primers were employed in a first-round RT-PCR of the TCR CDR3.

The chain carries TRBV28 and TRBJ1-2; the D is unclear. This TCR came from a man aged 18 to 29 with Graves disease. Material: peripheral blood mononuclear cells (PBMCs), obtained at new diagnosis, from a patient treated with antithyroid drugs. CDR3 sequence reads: CASRNEDAFGYTF. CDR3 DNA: TGTGCCAGCAGGAACGAGGACGCCTTTGGCTACACCTTC.